This entry features one T cell receptor (beta chain) sequence. At the DNA level, this CDR3 is encoded by other sequences in the same sample as well. The data were obtained in a study of blood T cell repertoires in COVID-19. TCRdb's table, derived via immunoSEQ multiplex PCR, lists solely in-frame clones and lacks some. Of approximately 150,000 clones in the sample, about 85% were seen once. This receptor was taken from a man aged 40-49 years with acute or convalescent COVID-19. The sample taken for sequencing was peripheral blood.

The CDR3 spells CASSLGQMNTEAFF. The CDR3 DNA reads as TGCGCCAGCAGCTTGGGACAGATGAACACTGAAGCTTTCTTT. The chain carries TRBV5-1 and TRBJ1-1; the D gene is possibly TRBD1 (5 bases). V was cut by 0 bases and J by 0 bases, with 6 bases left in between. This CDR3 spans 14 amino acids. Looked up from germline, CDR1 is SGHRS and CDR2 is YFSETQ.